A selection of T cell receptor beta chains follows, all from one sample in a study of blood T cell repertoires in COVID-19. The assay was immunoSEQ multiplex PCR, and TCRdb's table has in-frame clones only and misses some. The sample has 350,000 to 450,000 clones; about 89% are singletons. The specimen sequenced was peripheral blood. These receptors were taken from an older woman with COVID-19, enrolled during active disease. CDR3s include the opening cysteine and the closing phenylalanine or tryptophan. The order of the fields is V gene, J gene, D gene, clone size, CDR3 length, CDR3 protein, CDR3 DNA. A D gene is named only where the DNA matches it firmly. Expanded clones get a size class; other rows say once, few or many, or leave the size out.

V: TRBV19; J: TRBJ1-4; D: -; size: -; length: 14; CDR3: CASSPGGTGEKLFF; DNA: TGTGCCAGTAGTCCCGGGGGGACGGGTGAAAAACTGTTTTTT
V: TRBV2; J: TRBJ1-1; D: -; size: -; length: 11; CDR3: CASRGQPEAFF; DNA: TGTGCCAGCAGAGGACAGCCTGAAGCTTTCTTT
V: TRBV6-6; J: TRBJ2-4; D: TRBD1; size: once; length: 16; CDR3: CASSYSSTGAKNIQYF; DNA: TGTGCCAGCAGTTACTCGTCGACAGGGGCCAAAAACATTCAGTACTTC
V: TRBV28; J: TRBJ2-3; D: -; size: -; length: 15; CDR3: CASSTGSQWADTQYF; DNA: TGTGCCAGCAGTACAGGGTCTCAATGGGCAGATACGCAGTATTTT
V: TRBV7-6; J: TRBJ1-2; D: TRBD1; size: -; length: 13; CDR3: CASSWGQSTGYTF; DNA: TGTGCCAGCAGCTGGGGACAGTCGACCGGCTACACCTTC
V: TRBV6-5; J: TRBJ1-2; D: -; size: -; length: 13; CDR3: CASSFTGNYGYTF; DNA: TGTGCCAGCAGTTTCACAGGGAACTATGGCTACACCTTC
V: TRBV5-1; J: TRBJ1-1; D: TRBD1; size: -; length: 15; CDR3: CASRQRQGAVTEAFF; DNA: TGCGCCAGCAGACAGAGACAGGGGGCAGTCACTGAAGCTTTCTTT
V: TRBV5-1; J: TRBJ1-4; D: TRBD1; size: -; length: 15; CDR3: CASSLAGTGEEKLFF; DNA: TGCGCCAGCAGCTTGGCGGGGACAGGAGAGGAAAAACTGTTTTTT
V: TRBV18; J: TRBJ1-3; D: -; size: few; length: 16; CDR3: CASSSGRSGSGNTIYF; DNA: TGTGCCAGCTCATCCGGGAGGTCAGGGTCTGGAAACACCATATATTTT
V: TRBV5-1; J: TRBJ2-7; D: TRBD2; size: -; length: 16; CDR3: CASSRGLAGQTYEQYF; DNA: TGCGCCAGCAGCCGAGGACTAGCGGGGCAAACCTACGAGCAGTACTTC
V: TRBV5-6; J: TRBJ1-1; D: -; size: -; length: 15; CDR3: CASSLGPGWNTEAFF; DNA: TGTGCCAGCAGCTTGGGTCCAGGGTGGAACACTGAAGCTTTCTTT
V: TRBV6-6; J: TRBJ1-1; D: -; size: -; length: 11; CDR3: CASRGDTEAFF; DNA: TGTGCCAGCCGGGGGGACACTGAAGCTTTCTTT
V: TRBV11-2; J: TRBJ1-1; D: -; size: -; length: 16; CDR3: CASSLVRGSGNTEAFF; DNA: TGTGCCAGCAGCTTAGTGAGGGGGTCGGGGAACACTGAAGCTTTCTTT
V: TRBV29-1; J: TRBJ1-2; D: TRBD1; size: -; length: 16; CDR3: CSVEDFTGEANYGYTF; DNA: TGCAGCGTTGAAGATTTTACAGGGGAAGCGAACTATGGCTACACCTTC
V: TRBV7-9; J: TRBJ2-7; D: -; size: -; length: 15; CDR3: CASSPRGGGPWEQYF; DNA: TGTGCCAGCAGTCCCCGGGGAGGGGGGCCGTGGGAGCAGTACTTC
V: TRBV5-6; J: TRBJ1-4; D: TRBD1; size: -; length: 15; CDR3: CASSPGQATNEKLFF; DNA: TGTGCCAGCAGCCCCGGACAGGCAACTAATGAAAAACTGTTTTTT
V: TRBV9; J: TRBJ2-5; D: TRBD2; size: -; length: 16; CDR3: CASSEWGLAGKETQYF; DNA: TGTGCCAGCAGCGAGTGGGGACTAGCGGGTAAAGAGACCCAGTACTTC
V: TRBV5-8; J: TRBJ1-2; D: TRBD1; size: -; length: 14; CDR3: CASSPGQGGYGYTF; DNA: TGTGCCAGCAGCCCGGGACAGGGTGGCTATGGCTACACCTTC
V: TRBV6-5; J: TRBJ2-7; D: TRBD2; size: few; length: 14; CDR3: CASSYASGVYEQYF; DNA: TGTGCCAGCAGTTACGCTAGCGGGGTGTACGAGCAGTACTTC
V: TRBV10-3; J: TRBJ1-1; D: -; size: -; length: 13; CDR3: CAITPGVNTEAFF; DNA: TGTGCCATCACTCCGGGGGTGAACACTGAAGCTTTCTTT
V: TRBV7-2; J: TRBJ2-7; D: TRBD2; size: once; length: 14; CDR3: CASSTNGGASEQYF; DNA: TGTGCCAGCAGTACCAACGGGGGGGCAAGCGAGCAGTACTTC
V: TRBV5-4; J: TRBJ1-2; D: -; size: -; length: 13; CDR3: CASSLGRGYGYTF; DNA: TGTGCCAGCAGCTTGGGTCGAGGGTATGGCTACACCTTC
V: TRBV30; J: TRBJ2-1; D: TRBD1; size: -; length: 16; CDR3: CAWSNRGTSSYNEQFF; DNA: TGTGCCTGGAGCAACAGGGGGACGAGCTCCTACAATGAGCAGTTCTTC
V: TRBV27; J: TRBJ2-1; D: -; size: -; length: 23; CDR3: CASSLYSRLSARQVSSSYNEQFF; DNA: TGTGCCAGCAGTTTATACTCACGACTCTCCGCCCGACAGGTCTCGAGCTCCTACAATGAGCAGTTCTTC
V: TRBV4-2; J: TRBJ2-1; D: TRBD2; size: -; length: 17; CDR3: CASSQDRGTSVYNEQFF; DNA: TGTGCCAGCAGCCAAGACAGGGGGACTAGCGTTTACAATGAGCAGTTCTTC
V: TRBV6-5; J: TRBJ2-5; D: TRBD1; size: -; length: 15; CDR3: CASSSPRTGQETQYF; DNA: TGTGCCAGCAGTTCACCCAGGACAGGGCAAGAGACCCAGTACTTC
V: TRBV6-5; J: TRBJ1-6; D: -; size: few; length: 13; CDR3: CASKAGDNSPLHF; DNA: TGTGCCAGCAAAGCAGGGGATAATTCACCCCTCCACTTT
V: TRBV5-1; J: TRBJ1-2; D: -; size: -; length: 13; CDR3: CASSLGGQNGYTF; DNA: TGCGCCAGCAGCTTGGGGGGGCAGAATGGCTACACCTTC
V: TRBV27; J: TRBJ2-1; D: TRBD2; size: -; length: 16; CDR3: CASSAELAGGVNEQFF; DNA: TGTGCCAGCAGTGCCGAACTAGCGGGGGGTGTGAATGAGCAGTTCTTC
V: TRBV24-1; J: TRBJ2-7; D: -; size: -; length: 15; CDR3: CATSDFRTGDYEQYF; DNA: TGTGCCACCAGTGATTTCCGGACTGGGGACTACGAGCAGTACTTC
V: TRBV10-1; J: TRBJ2-1; D: TRBD2; size: -; length: 15; CDR3: CASSERTSLINEQFF; DNA: TGCGCCAGCAGTGAGAGGACTAGTTTAATCAATGAGCAGTTCTTC
V: TRBV3-1/TRBV3-2; J: TRBJ2-5; D: TRBD2; size: -; length: 14; CDR3: CASSLRTSGGAQYF; DNA: TGTGCCAGCAGCTTAAGGACTAGCGGGGGGGCCCAGTACTTC
V: TRBV7-8; J: TRBJ1-3; D: -; size: few; length: 15; CDR3: CASSLSGESGNTIYF; DNA: TGTGCCAGCAGCTTATCAGGGGAATCTGGAAACACCATATATTTT
V: TRBV7-3; J: TRBJ1-6; D: -; size: -; length: 11; CDR3: CASSSRQALHF; DNA: TGTGCCAGCAGCTCCCGACAGGCGCTCCACTTT
V: TRBV6-6; J: TRBJ1-5; D: -; size: -; length: 14; CDR3: CASRPRAQGSPQHF; DNA: TGTGCCAGCAGACCCAGGGCCCAGGGGTCTCCCCAGCATTTT
V: TRBV6-5; J: TRBJ2-3; D: TRBD1; size: -; length: 13; CDR3: CASIWTGKDTQYF; DNA: TGTGCCAGCATTTGGACAGGGAAAGATACGCAGTATTTT
V: TRBV2; J: TRBJ1-3; D: -; size: -; length: 13; CDR3: CASSSRSGNTIYF; DNA: TGTGCCAGCAGCTCGCGATCTGGAAACACCATATATTTT
V: TRBV29-1; J: TRBJ2-4; D: TRBD1; size: -; length: 14; CDR3: CSVGRTGGKNIQYF; DNA: TGCAGCGTTGGTCGGACAGGGGGCAAAAACATTCAGTACTTC
V: TRBV3-1/TRBV3-2; J: TRBJ1-1; D: -; size: -; length: 15; CDR3: CASSHGGRVNTEAFF; DNA: TGTGCCAGCAGCCACGGAGGCAGAGTGAACACTGAAGCTTTCTTT
V: TRBV18; J: TRBJ2-4; D: -; size: -; length: 13; CDR3: CASSRGHPNIQYF; DNA: TGTGCCAGCTCACGGGGACATCCCAACATTCAGTACTTC
V: TRBV7-3; J: TRBJ1-1; D: TRBD1; size: -; length: 14; CDR3: CASSLSGGSTEAFF; DNA: TGTGCCAGCAGCTTATCAGGGGGCTCCACTGAAGCTTTCTTT
V: TRBV27; J: TRBJ1-2; D: TRBD1; size: once; length: 14; CDR3: CASSSPRGLGGYTF; DNA: TGTGCCAGCAGTTCACCCAGGGGGCTTGGTGGCTACACCTTC
V: TRBV6-4; J: TRBJ1-1; D: -; size: -; length: 12; CDR3: CASSAQDTEAFF; DNA: TGTGCCAGCAGTGCTCAGGACACTGAAGCTTTCTTT
V: TRBV4-1; J: TRBJ1-5; D: TRBD1; size: -; length: 15; CDR3: CASSQRDRDFQPQHF; DNA: TGCGCCAGCAGCCAGCGGGACAGGGATTTTCAGCCCCAGCATTTT
V: TRBV2; J: TRBJ2-7; D: -; size: -; length: 14; CDR3: CASSEAPFPYEQYF; DNA: TGTGCCAGCAGTGAGGCACCCTTCCCCTACGAGCAGTACTTC
V: TRBV12-3/TRBV12-4; J: TRBJ1-1; D: -; size: -; length: 13; CDR3: CASSLSVNTEAFF; DNA: TGTGCCAGCAGTTTATCGGTGAACACTGAAGCTTTCTTT
V: TRBV7-9; J: TRBJ2-1; D: -; size: once; length: 14; CDR3: CASSLTGVNNEQFF; DNA: TGTGCCAGCAGCTTGACGGGGGTTAACAATGAGCAGTTCTTC
V: TRBV5-1; J: TRBJ2-7; D: -; size: -; length: 15; CDR3: CASSSQGGNSYEQYF; DNA: TGCGCCAGCAGCTCGCAGGGGGGAAATAGCTACGAGCAGTACTTC
V: TRBV6-1; J: TRBJ1-2; D: -; size: -; length: 13; CDR3: CASSEDGGARYTF; DNA: TGTGCCAGCAGTGAAGACGGAGGAGCCCGCTACACCTTC
V: TRBV7-9; J: TRBJ2-3; D: TRBD2; size: once; length: 16; CDR3: CASSRRLAGVIDTQYF; DNA: TGTGCCAGCAGTCGACGACTAGCGGGGGTCATCGATACGCAGTATTTT
V: TRBV28; J: TRBJ1-2; D: -; size: -; length: 12; CDR3: CASSGGVYGYTF; DNA: TGTGCCAGCTCGGGGGGAGTCTATGGCTACACCTTC